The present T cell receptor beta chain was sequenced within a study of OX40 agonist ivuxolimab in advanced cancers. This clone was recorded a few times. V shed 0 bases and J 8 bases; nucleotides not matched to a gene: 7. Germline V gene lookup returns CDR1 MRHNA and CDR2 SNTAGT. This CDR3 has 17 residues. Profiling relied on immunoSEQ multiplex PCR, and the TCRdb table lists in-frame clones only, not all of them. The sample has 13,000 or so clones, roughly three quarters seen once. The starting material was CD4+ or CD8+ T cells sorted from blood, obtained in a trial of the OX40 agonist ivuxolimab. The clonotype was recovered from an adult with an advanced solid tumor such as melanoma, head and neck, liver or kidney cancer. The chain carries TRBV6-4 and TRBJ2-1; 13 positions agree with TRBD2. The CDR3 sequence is CASSDSETSGGSDEQFF. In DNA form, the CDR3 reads TGTGCCAGCAGTGACTCGGAGACTAGCGGGGGGTCGGATGAGCAGTTCTTC.